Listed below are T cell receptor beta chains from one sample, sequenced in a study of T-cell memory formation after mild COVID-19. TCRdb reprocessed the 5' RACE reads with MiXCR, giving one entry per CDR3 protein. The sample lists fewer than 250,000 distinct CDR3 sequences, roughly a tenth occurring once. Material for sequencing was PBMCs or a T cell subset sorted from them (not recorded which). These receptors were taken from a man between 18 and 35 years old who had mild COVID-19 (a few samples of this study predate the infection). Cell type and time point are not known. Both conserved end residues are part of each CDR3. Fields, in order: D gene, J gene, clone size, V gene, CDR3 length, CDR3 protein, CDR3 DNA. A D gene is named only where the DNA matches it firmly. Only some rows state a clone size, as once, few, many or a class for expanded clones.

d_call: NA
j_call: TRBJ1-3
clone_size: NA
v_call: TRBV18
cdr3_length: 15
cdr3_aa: CASSPGIAPGNTIYF
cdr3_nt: TGTGCCAGCTCACCAGGAATCGCCCCTGGAAACACCATATATTTT

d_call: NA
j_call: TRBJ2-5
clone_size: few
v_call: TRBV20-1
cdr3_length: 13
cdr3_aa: CSGTDAEQETQYF
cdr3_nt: TGCAGTGGGACCGACGCTGAACAAGAGACCCAGTACTTC

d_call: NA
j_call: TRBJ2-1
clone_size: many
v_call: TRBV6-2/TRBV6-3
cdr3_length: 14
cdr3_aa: CASSYSKRYNEQFF
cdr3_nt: TGTGCCAGCAGTTACTCGAAGCGGTACAATGAGCAGTTCTTC

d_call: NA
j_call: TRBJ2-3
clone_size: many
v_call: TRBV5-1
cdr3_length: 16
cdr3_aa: CASSGSAGMGTDTQYF
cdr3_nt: TGCGCCAGCAGCGGTTCAGCAGGGATGGGCACAGATACGCAGTATTTT

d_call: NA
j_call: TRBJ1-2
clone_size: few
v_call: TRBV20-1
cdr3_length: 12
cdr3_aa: CSASRDTYGYTF
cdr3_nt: TGCAGTGCTAGTAGGGACACCTATGGCTACACCTTC

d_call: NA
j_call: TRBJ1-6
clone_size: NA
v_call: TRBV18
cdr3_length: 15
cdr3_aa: CASSIWGNRDSPLHF
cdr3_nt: TGTGCCAGCTCAATCTGGGGTAATCGGGATTCACCCCTCCACTTT

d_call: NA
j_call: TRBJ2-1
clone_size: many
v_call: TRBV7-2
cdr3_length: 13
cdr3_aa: CASRTGANNEQFF
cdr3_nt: TGTGCCAGCAGGACCGGGGCAAACAATGAGCAGTTCTTC

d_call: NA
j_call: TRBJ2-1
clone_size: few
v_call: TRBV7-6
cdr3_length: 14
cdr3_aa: CASSLATVGGEQFF
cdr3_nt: TGTGCCAGCAGCTTAGCCACGGTGGGAGGTGAGCAGTTCTTC

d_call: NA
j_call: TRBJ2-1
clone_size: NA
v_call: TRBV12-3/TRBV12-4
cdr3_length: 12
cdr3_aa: CASSLWGHEQFF
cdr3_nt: TGTGCCAGCAGTTTGTGGGGGCATGAGCAGTTCTTC

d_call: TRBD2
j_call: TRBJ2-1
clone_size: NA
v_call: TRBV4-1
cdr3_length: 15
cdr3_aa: CASSQGTSAYNEQFF
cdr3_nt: TGCGCCAGCAGCCAAGGGACTAGTGCCTACAATGAGCAGTTCTTC

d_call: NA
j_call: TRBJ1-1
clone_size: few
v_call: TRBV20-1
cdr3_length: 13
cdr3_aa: CRVVDTLNTEAFF
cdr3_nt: TGCAGGGTTGTAGACACGTTGAACACTGAAGCTTTCTTT

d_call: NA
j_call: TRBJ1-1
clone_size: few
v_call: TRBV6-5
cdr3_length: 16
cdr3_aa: CASKYSGGPGGSEAFF
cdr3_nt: TGTGCCAGCAAATACTCGGGAGGGCCCGGTGGGAGTGAAGCTTTCTTT

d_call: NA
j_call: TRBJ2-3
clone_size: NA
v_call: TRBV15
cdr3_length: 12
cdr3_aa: CATSRGRGTQYF
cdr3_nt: TGTGCCACCAGCAGAGGTAGGGGAACGCAGTATTTT

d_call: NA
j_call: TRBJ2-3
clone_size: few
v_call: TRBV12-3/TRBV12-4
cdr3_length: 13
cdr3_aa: CASRLVATDTQYF
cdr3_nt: TGTGCCAGCAGACTGGTAGCAACAGATACGCAGTATTTT

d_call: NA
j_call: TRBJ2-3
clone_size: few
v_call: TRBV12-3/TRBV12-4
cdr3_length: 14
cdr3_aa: CASSFVRDTDTQYF
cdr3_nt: TGTGCCAGCAGTTTTGTAAGGGACACAGATACGCAGTATTTT

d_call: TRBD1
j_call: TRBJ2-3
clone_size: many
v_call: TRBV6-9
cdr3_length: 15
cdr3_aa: CARHRDRGFTDTQYF
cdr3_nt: TGTGCCAGGCACCGGGACAGGGGATTCACAGATACGCAGTATTTT

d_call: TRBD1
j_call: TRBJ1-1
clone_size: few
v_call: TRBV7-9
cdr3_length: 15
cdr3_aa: CASSSNRGLGTEAFF
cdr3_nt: TGTGCCAGCAGCAGCAACAGGGGGCTAGGCACTGAAGCTTTCTTT

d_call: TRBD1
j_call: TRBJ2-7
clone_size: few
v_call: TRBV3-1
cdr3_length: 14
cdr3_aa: CASRLNRGLGEQYF
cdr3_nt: TGTGCCAGCAGGCTGAACAGGGGGCTCGGGGAGCAGTACTTC

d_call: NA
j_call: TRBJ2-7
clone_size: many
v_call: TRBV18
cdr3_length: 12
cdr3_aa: CASSPDPLEQYF
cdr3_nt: TGTGCCAGCTCACCCGACCCGCTTGAGCAGTACTTC

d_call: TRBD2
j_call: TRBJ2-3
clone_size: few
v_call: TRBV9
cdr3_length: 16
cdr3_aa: CASSPGGTSFTDTQYF
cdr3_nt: TGTGCCAGCAGCCCCGGGGGGACCTCTTTCACAGATACGCAGTATTTT

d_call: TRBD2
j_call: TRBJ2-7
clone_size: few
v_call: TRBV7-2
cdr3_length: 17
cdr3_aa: CASSSPLAGARSYEQYF
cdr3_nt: TGTGCCAGCAGCTCACCGCTAGCGGGGGCCCGCAGCTACGAGCAGTACTTC

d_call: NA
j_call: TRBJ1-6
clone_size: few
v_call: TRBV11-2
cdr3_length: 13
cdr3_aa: CASSLDRTQPLHF
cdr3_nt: TGTGCCAGCAGCTTAGATCGGACCCAACCCCTCCACTTT

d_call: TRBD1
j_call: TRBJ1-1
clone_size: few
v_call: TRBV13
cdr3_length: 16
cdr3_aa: CASSRGQGVWGTEAFF
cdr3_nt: TGTGCCAGCAGCAGAGGACAGGGGGTTTGGGGGACTGAAGCTTTCTTT

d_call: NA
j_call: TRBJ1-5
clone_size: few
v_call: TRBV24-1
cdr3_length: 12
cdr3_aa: CATSDLGLTQHF
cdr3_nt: TGTGCCACCAGTGATCTTGGTTTGACCCAGCATTTT

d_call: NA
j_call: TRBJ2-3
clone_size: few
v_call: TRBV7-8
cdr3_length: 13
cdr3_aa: CASSQDFQDTQYF
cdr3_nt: TGTGCCAGCAGCCAGGACTTCCAAGATACGCAGTATTTT

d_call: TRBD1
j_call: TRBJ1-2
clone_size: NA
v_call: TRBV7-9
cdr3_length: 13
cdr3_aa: CASSFGTGDGYTF
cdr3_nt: TGTGCCAGCAGCTTTGGGACAGGGGATGGCTACACCTTC

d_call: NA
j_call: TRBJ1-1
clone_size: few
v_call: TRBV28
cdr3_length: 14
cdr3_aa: CASSGTGWSTEAFF
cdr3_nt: TGTGCCAGCAGTGGTACAGGGTGGAGCACTGAAGCTTTCTTT

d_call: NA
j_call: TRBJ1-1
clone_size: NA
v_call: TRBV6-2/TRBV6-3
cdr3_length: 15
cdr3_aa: CASSYAGRRATEAFF
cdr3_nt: TGTGCCAGCAGTTACGCCGGAAGGCGGGCGACTGAAGCTTTCTTT

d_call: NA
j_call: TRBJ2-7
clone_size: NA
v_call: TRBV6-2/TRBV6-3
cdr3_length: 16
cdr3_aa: CASTSGGGRDSYEQYF
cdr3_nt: TGTGCCAGCACCTCCGGCGGCGGAAGGGACTCCTACGAGCAGTACTTC